This T cell receptor (beta chain) emerged from a study of cytomegalovirus exposure and HLA in healthy donors (dated by TCRdb to 2016 to 2017). Regarding the research as a whole: According to an earlier analysis of 550 to 750 of the donors, about 179 million T cells yielded over 90 million unique TCR beta sequences and less than 300 Gb of sequence data. The number of typed donors differed by locus: about 629-640 for A, B, C, DRB1 and DQB1; some 500 for DQA1; 606 for DPA1; and some 450 for DPB1. A later analysis re-examined previously published TCR beta repertoires from more than 600 donors and added high-resolution HLA genotyping to investigate patterns of TCR occurrence. In addition to the first cohort of 500 to 850 subjects, a separate validation cohort of approximately 130 different subjects was used. An early release that covered approximately 600 HLA-typed donors contained about 300 gigabases of sequencing data and tens of millions of unique TCR sequences. In the later analysis, no new phenotypic data were used to find candidate immune exposures; instead, reliance was placed on TCR beta sequences and their occurrence across donors. All discovery cohort repertoires had been generated on a single sequencing platform. Several DR-DQ haplotypes were treated as single units for association and clustering because of strong linkage in the cohort. Alongside the repertoire data, information on donor age, sex, ethnicity and CMV serostatus was compiled. Among the approximately 420 genotyped donors, under 90% belonged to the genetic ancestry cluster associated with self-reported Caucasian donors. The T cell repertoires of about 700 subjects were profiled by immunosequencing and related to cytomegalovirus serostatus. An earlier analysis of 500 to 650 of the donors applied high-throughput TCR beta sequencing to assess whether each TCR beta V gene segment acted as functional or pseudogenic. Genome-wide SNP genotypes for about 65% of the roughly 700 donors were used in a later genetic analysis, which treated that subset as a discovery cohort. Both class I and class II loci were covered by HLA typing, at four-digit resolution. The study combined high-throughput TCR immunosequencing, statistical association of individual TCRs with disease status, and machine learning to predict cytomegalovirus infection status. Among 350 to 400 genotyped donors of the cohort, an average of about 240,000 unique TCR beta nucleotide sequences were sequenced per donor, 15% to 20% of them non-productive. The aim of the study was to test whether cataloging public T cell receptors could identify signatures of past pathogen exposure. Results and caveats for the whole study, not just this receptor: Several of the top co-occurrence clusters appeared to be linked to parvovirus B19, influenza, CMV and Epstein-Barr virus, according to a later analysis. A total of around 150 TCR beta chains were listed by the study as associated with cytomegalovirus. The cohort was sequenced for TCR beta chains only, and without alpha or paired-chain data the features that could be detected were limited. A few of the identified cytomegalovirus-associated TCR beta chains were confirmed in vitro to be specific for cytomegalovirus antigens. Immune exposure information for the cohort was limited to CMV serostatus. Most TCR sequences were observed very rarely across donors, whereas some public TCRs were present in many individuals. HLA typing was unavailable for some donors at each locus, so association tests used only the typed subset. A cluster of highly shared sequence variants was judged likely to be a technical artifact of the sequencing pipeline. According to the authors, the approach could potentially be generalized to other disease states and immunological phenotypes. According to a later analysis, TCR association rates differed among HLA loci, with DRB1 alleles showing the most associated TCRs and HLA-C alleles showing the fewest. The classifier was reported to diagnose cytomegalovirus status with high specificity and sensitivity in both the original and validation cohorts. In a later analysis, some 17,000 TCR beta sequences were associated with specific HLA alleles at a false discovery rate of 0.05. Presence/absence analyses assumed roughly uniform sequencing depth across donors, an assumption that may not hold. In a later analysis, most CMV-associated TCR beta chains were found to appear HLA-restricted, with HLA associations seemingly driven largely by CMV exposure. A further reported finding was that TCR beta sequences accurately predicted the HLA-A and HLA-B alleles for most subjects in the first cohort. Assigning TCR associations to individual alleles was difficult when HLA alleles, especially DR and DQ, strongly co-occurred. In an earlier analysis of a few hundred of the donors, most TCR beta V segments were observed in productive rearrangements about 87% or about 30% of the time, broadly matching IMGT annotations. Correlated functional status among segregating V segments might be attributable to linkage disequilibrium, but an unknown experimental factor could not be ruled out. In a later genetic analysis, fewer N-insertions in productive TCRs were reported among donors in an Asian-associated ancestry cluster than the approximately 670-donor mean. In a later analysis, HLA-associated TCR beta chains showed more clonal expansion and lower generation probabilities than non-associated chains that were equally common. Because counts were too low, approximately 18 rarely observed V segments, including chromosome 9 orphons, were excluded from the earlier analysis of 587 of the donors. Some IMGT-functional V segments, including TRBV6-2 and TRBV6-3, could not be distinguished by the 87-base-pair reads and were therefore excluded. An association between a missense DCLRE1C variant and V-gene and J-gene trimming of TCR beta chains was found in a later genetic analysis and replicated in an independent cohort.

Turning to this clone: Its antigen is currently not known. Base qualities are missing; no much larger clone stands one base away.

Library preparation employed the immunoSEQ multiplex PCR assay. For the multiplex PCR, a mixture combining 60 forward primers for TCR Vbeta segments and 13 reverse primers for TCR Jbeta segments was used. The CDR3 region of rearranged TCR beta genes was amplified from genomic DNA with a multiplex PCR assay. The Illumina HiSeq System was used to sequence the amplified TCR beta libraries as 87-base-pair reads. Concerning the study's data processing: A later analysis tallied about 77 million unique TCR beta chains across the 610 or so repertoires, and about 10 million of those chains were shared by two or more donors. A nearest-neighbor algorithm error-corrected the raw reads and collapsed the reads into unique sequences, merging closely related sequences to remove PCR and sequencing errors. Alignment of CDR3 sequences to IMGT reference sequences was used to assign V, D and J gene segments. Each retained sequence needed at least a six-nucleotide match to both a V gene segment and a J gene segment. Rearrangements were called productive when the CDR3 lacked stop codons and stayed in frame with V and J; all others were non-productive. CDR3 was defined according to IMGT convention as the region running from the second conserved V-encoded cysteine to the conserved J-encoded phenylalanine. Sequences without an unambiguous match to a single V gene segment were excluded from the earlier analysis of about 600 of the donors. In an earlier analysis of approximately 590 of the donors, a V segment was called functional when productive rearrangements were above 56.7%, and segregating when the standard deviation between donors exceeded 5%. To diagnose cytomegalovirus status from the catalog of TCR beta chain sequences, a statistical classification framework was built. V and J gene assignment, in a later analysis, came from comparing TCR nucleotide sequences with IMGT/GENE-DB human TR gene sequences. In a later analysis, CDR3 sequences and most-parsimonious VDJ recombination scenarios were assigned using the TCRdist pipeline. In a later analysis, each TCR beta chain was defined by its CDR3 amino acid sequence together with its V-gene family, and reads without a unique V-gene family were excluded. As a way to deal with suspected cross-contamination and a sequencing artifact, a later analysis dropped more than 500 nucleotide sequences that were highly shared and had low generation probability. In a later analysis, a clonal expansion index for each public chain was calculated from normalized within-repertoire ranks of inferred template counts. Generation probabilities in a later analysis came from a VDJ recombination model fitted to out-of-frame rearrangements, and those results were checked against IGoR. A later analysis scored TCR-TCR, TCR-HLA and TCR-CMV co-occurrence with hypergeometric tests, applying a repertoire-size bias correction to TCR pairs. A later analysis estimated false discovery rates by permuting HLA or CMV assignments 20 times. A later analysis grouped co-occurring TCRs with DBSCAN, adding TCRdist sequence similarity when clustering within HLA-allele-positive subsets. Repertoires with fewer than 30,000 or more than 120,000 public chains were left out of co-occurrence clustering, as were five repertoires with anomalous nucleotide sharing. In its TCRdb copy, this immuneACCESS table keeps in-frame sequences only and misses some clones. Where compared with another copy, unresolved V genes explain less than half of these, and the others have no known cause. V and J calls and clone size come straight from that table; D and trimming were deduced from the DNA. Recorded for this sample are around 130,000 clones; around 81% of them occurred a single time. The ten biggest clones cover around 1.8% of the sample.

The cohort consisted of 666 healthy bone marrow donors. Cohort members were all nominally healthy when sampled, although unrecorded immune exposures were likely present. The donor was CMV seronegative and belonged to the group of 352 seronegative cohort members. Every donor gave a peripheral blood sample, and the peripheral blood mononuclear cells from that sample were used for TCR beta sequencing. Genomic DNA extraction from the blood cell samples was performed with the Qiagen DNeasy Blood Extraction Kit. The germline V gene yields SGHTA for CDR1 and FQGNSA for CDR2. Germline trimming: 10 bases from V, 4 bases from J; junction bases outside gene matches: 15. Including cysteine and phenylalanine, the CDR3 has 17 amino acids. Solely the CDR3 DNA is kept, with 51 bases framed from the first base.

Source material: PBMCs. The rearrangement joined TRBV7-2 to TRBJ2-2; 10 of the junction bases match TRBD2. The sequence was collected from a woman aged 45 to 65 in good health and CMV-seronegative. The nucleotides are TGTGCCATTAGTTATAGCGGGAGGATGTTGGTCACCGGGGAGCTGTTTTTT. Its protein reads: CAISYSGRMLVTGELFF.